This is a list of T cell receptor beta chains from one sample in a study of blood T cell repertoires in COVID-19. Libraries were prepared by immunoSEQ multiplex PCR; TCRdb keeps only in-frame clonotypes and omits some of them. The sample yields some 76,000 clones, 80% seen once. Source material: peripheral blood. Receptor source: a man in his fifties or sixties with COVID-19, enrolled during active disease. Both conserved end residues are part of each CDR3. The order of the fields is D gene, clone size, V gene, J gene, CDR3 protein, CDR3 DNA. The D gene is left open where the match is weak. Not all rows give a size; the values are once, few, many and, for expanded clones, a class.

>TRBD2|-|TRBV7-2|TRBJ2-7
CASSLVDSGSYEQYF
TGTGCCAGCAGCTTAGTCGATAGCGGGAGCTACGAGCAGTACTTC
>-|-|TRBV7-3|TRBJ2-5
CASSSDYQETQYF
TGTGCCAGCAGCTCGGACTATCAAGAGACCCAGTACTTC
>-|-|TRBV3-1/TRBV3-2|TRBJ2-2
CASSHRTGELFF
TGTGCCAGCAGCCACAGGACCGGGGAGCTGTTTTTT
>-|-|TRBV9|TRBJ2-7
CASSVTGIAEQYF
TGTGCCAGCAGCGTAACAGGTATAGCCGAGCAGTACTTC
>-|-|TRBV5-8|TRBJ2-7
CAPVSLSYEQYF
TGTGCCCCGGTGTCACTATCCTACGAGCAGTACTTC
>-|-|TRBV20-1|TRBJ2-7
CSPLVYGEQYF
TGCAGTCCGTTAGTGTACGGCGAGCAGTACTTC
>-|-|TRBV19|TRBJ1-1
CASSIVQNLLQMNTEAFF
TGTGCCAGTAGTATTGTACAGAACCTTCTCCAAATGAACACTGAAGCTTTCTTT
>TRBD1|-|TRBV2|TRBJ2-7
CASSDNRGDEQYF
TGTGCCAGCAGTGACAACAGGGGGGACGAGCAGTACTTC
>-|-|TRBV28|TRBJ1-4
CASSLMGAGEKLFF
TGTGCCAGCAGTTTAATGGGGGCGGGTGAAAAACTGTTTTTT
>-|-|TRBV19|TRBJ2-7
CASSYREGSYEQYF
TGTGCCAGTAGTTACAGGGAAGGCTCCTACGAGCAGTACTTC
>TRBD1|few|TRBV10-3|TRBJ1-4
CAISEGQGYPTNEKLFF
TGTGCCATCAGTGAAGGACAGGGTTATCCAACTAATGAAAAACTGTTTTTT
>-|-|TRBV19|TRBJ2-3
CASVGRVTDTQYF
TGTGCCAGTGTCGGTCGAGTCACAGATACGCAGTATTTT
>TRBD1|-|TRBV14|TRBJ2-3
CASRKTGVPDTQYF
TGTGCCAGCCGGAAGACAGGGGTGCCAGATACGCAGTATTTT
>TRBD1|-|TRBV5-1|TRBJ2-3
CASSRDRTRTDTQYF
TGCGCCAGCAGCCGGGACAGGACCCGCACAGATACGCAGTATTTT
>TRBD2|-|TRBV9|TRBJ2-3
CASSEGTSGTSQYF
TGTGCCAGCAGCGAAGGGACTAGCGGGACGTCACAGTATTTT
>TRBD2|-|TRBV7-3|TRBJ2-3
CASRKTSGVETTQYF
TGTGCCAGCAGAAAAACTAGCGGCGTAGAAACTACGCAGTATTTT
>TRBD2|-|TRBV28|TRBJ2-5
CASSIGGGVAGGETQYF
TGTGCCAGCAGTATTGGGGGTGGAGTAGCGGGAGGAGAGACCCAGTACTTC
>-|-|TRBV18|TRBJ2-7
CASSPNREQQYF
TGTGCCAGCTCACCAAACAGGGAACAGCAGTACTTC
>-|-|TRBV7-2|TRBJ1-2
CASSYGEGGNGYTF
TGTGCCAGCAGCTACGGGGAAGGGGGAAATGGCTACACCTTC
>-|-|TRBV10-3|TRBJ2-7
CAISPQSAGQRPRATYEQYF
TGTGCCATCAGTCCCCAGTCTGCCGGACAGCGGCCCCGGGCGACCTACGAGCAGTACTTC
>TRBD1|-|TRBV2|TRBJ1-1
CASTPGQGRMNTEAFF
TGTGCCAGCACTCCCGGACAGGGCCGTATGAACACTGAAGCTTTCTTT
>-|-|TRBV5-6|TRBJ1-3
CASSPGIGNTIYF
TGTGCCAGCAGCCCAGGTATTGGAAACACCATATATTTT
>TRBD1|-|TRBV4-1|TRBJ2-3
CASSRTGLADTQYF
TGCGCCAGCAGCCGGACAGGGTTGGCAGATACGCAGTATTTT
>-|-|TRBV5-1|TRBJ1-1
CASSPSGMGGAEAFF
TGCGCCAGCAGCCCCTCGGGGATGGGGGGGGCTGAAGCTTTCTTT
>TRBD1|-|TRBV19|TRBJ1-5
CASSTSVGGQGNQPQHF
TGTGCCAGTAGTACCTCCGTGGGGGGACAGGGAAATCAGCCCCAGCATTTT
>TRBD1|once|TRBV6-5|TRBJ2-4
CASSYLGQGGKNIQYF
TGTGCCAGCAGTTACCTGGGACAGGGAGGCAAAAACATTCAGTACTTC
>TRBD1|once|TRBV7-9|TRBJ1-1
CASSSRGLNTEAFF
TGTGCCAGCAGCAGCAGGGGGCTGAACACTGAAGCTTTCTTT
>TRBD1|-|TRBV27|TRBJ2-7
CASSGTGGYEQYF
TGTGCCAGCAGTGGGACAGGGGGCTACGAGCAGTACTTC
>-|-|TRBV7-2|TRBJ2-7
CASSLWADTYEQYF
TGTGCCAGCAGCTTATGGGCAGATACCTACGAGCAGTACTTC
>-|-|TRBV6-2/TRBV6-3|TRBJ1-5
CASSYPRDRYSNQPQHF
TGTGCCAGCAGTTACCCCCGCGACAGATATAGCAATCAGCCCCAGCATTTT
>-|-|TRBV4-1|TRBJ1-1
CASSQGLENTEAFF
TGCGCCAGCAGCCAAGGACTTGAGAACACTGAAGCTTTCTTT
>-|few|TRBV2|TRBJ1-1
CASSEEGQTEAFF
TGTGCCAGCAGTGAAGAGGGGCAGACTGAAGCTTTCTTT
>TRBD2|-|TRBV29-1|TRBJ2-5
CSAWTSGIQETQYF
TGCAGCGCTTGGACTAGCGGGATCCAAGAGACCCAGTACTTC
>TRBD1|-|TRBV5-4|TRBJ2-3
CASRRLTDRGTDTQYF
TGTGCCAGCAGACGCCTTACGGACAGGGGCACAGATACGCAGTATTTT
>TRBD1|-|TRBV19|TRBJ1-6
CASRGTGHNSPLHF
TGTGCCAGTAGGGGGACAGGGCATAATTCACCCCTCCACTTT
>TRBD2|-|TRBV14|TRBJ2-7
CASSRGLAGDEQYF
TGTGCCAGCAGCCGTGGACTAGCGGGAGACGAGCAGTACTTC
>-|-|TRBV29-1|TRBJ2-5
CSVEDSTFRETQYF
TGCAGCGTTGAGGATTCGACATTTAGAGAGACCCAGTACTTC
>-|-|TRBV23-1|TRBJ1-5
CASSRPIQRLSNQPQHF
TGCGCCAGCAGTCGCCCTATACAGCGGTTAAGCAATCAGCCCCAGCATTTT
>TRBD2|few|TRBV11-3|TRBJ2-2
CASSLVTSGIGELFF
TGTGCCAGCAGCTTAGTGACTAGCGGGATCGGGGAGCTGTTTTTT
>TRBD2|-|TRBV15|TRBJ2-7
CATSRDTRYAGTSGRMAYEQYF
TGTGCCACCAGCAGAGATACCCGGTACGCCGGGACTAGCGGGAGGATGGCCTACGAGCAGTACTTC
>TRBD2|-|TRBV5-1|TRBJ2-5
CASSPGLAGPPQETQYF
TGCGCCAGCAGCCCGGGACTAGCGGGACCCCCCCAAGAGACCCAGTACTTC
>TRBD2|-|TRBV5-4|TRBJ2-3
CASSLEASGRAGDTQYF
TGTGCCAGCAGCTTGGAGGCTAGCGGGAGGGCCGGAGATACGCAGTATTTT